A single sample gave rise to the 15 T cell receptor beta chains below, sequenced in a study of CD8+ T cells in alopecia areata (dated by TCRdb to 2017 to 2018). Library method: the immunoSEQ multiplex PCR assay. RNA was extracted from all samples and reverse transcribed into cDNA as template for TCR sequencing. Here the immuneACCESS table is served through TCRdb, limited to in-frame sequences with V and J called. Missing clones are a known gap in these copies; in checked studies unresolved V genes cover under half, and the rest lacks a known reason. The sample includes around 250,000 clones, with roughly 69% observed a single time. 0.95% to 1.5% of the sample is taken by the ten largest. Per the publication, the time point label means: baseline before oral tofacitinib. Sample: CD4+ T cells sorted from blood, taken at week 0. Every receptor here comes from a human donor with alopecia areata.

The rearrangement joins TRBV6-6 to TRBJ1-6; D may be TRBD1 (6 bases). The germline gives CDR1 MNHNY, CDR2 SVGAGI (reference sequence). With 6 bases removed from V and 3 bases from J, the gap between germline ends came to 12 bases. This CDR3 is built from 15 residues. As DNA, the CDR3 is TGTGCCAGCAGCTGGACAGTGGACTATAATTCACCCCTCCACTTT. Protein product: CASSWTVDYNSPLHF.

The gene calls are TRBV6-5 and TRBJ2-7; TRBD2 matches at 7 bases. With V trimmed by 1 base and J by 6 bases, 9 bases remained unmatched. Germline assignment: CDR1 MNHEY and CDR2 SVGAGI. The CDR3 extends over 15 amino acids. CDR3 residues: CASSYWGGRKGEQYF. As DNA, the CDR3 is TGTGCCAGCAGTTACTGGGGAGGGAGAAAGGGCGAGCAGTACTTC.

This sequence joins TRBV11-1 and TRBJ1-2, with TRBD1 matching over 7 bases. Looked up from germline, CDR1 is SGHAT and CDR2 is FQDESV (reference sequence). This CDR3 comprises 13 residues. The V and J ends lost 3 bases and 4 bases, in that order; junction bases with no gene match: 2. CDR3 region: CASSLGQSYGYTF. In nucleotides, the CDR3 is TGTGCCAGCAGCTTGGGACAGAGCTATGGCTACACCTTC.

Remarks on this clone: Other DNA sequences of this sample code for an identical CDR3. The chain carries TRBV30 and TRBJ1-2; no definite D call. Per germline, CDR1 GTSNPN and CDR2 SVGIG (reference sequence). CDR3 size: 11 residues. Trimming left V 0 bases short and J 8 bases short, with 7 bases between. CDR3: CAWSVAGGYTF. In nucleotides, the CDR3 is TGTGCCTGGAGTGTAGCGGGAGGCTACACCTTC.

The chain recombines TRBV14 with TRBJ2-1; D gene uncertain. Trimming cost V 0 bases and J 0 bases, with 0 bases left between them. The CDR3 covers 13 residues. CDR1 is SGHDN and CDR2 is FVKESK in the germline V gene. The DNA for the CDR3 is TGTGCCAGCAGCCAAGACTCCTACAATGAGCAGTTCTTC. It yields the protein CASSQDSYNEQFF.

In this sample, this clone turned up a few times. The rearrangement uses TRBV29-1 and TRBJ2-1; D unclear. Germline assignment: CDR1 SQVTM and CDR2 ANQGSEA. The CDR3 totals 12 residues. V was pared by 7 bases and J by 0 bases, with 7 bases between. CDR3 region: CSGCSSYNEQFF. CDR3 nucleotides: TGCAGCGGGTGCAGCTCCTACAATGAGCAGTTCTTC.

The gene calls are TRBV30 and TRBJ1-5; 10 nucleotides match TRBD1. CDR3 length: 14 residues. Germline V CDR1 and CDR2: GTSNPN, SVGIG (reference sequence). Unmatched junction bases numbered 11, after V lost 7 bases and J lost 8 bases. The CDR3 region has the DNA TGTGCCTCCGACCCGGGGGACAGGGGTAAGCCCCAGCATTTT. This encodes CASDPGDRGKPQHF.

The chain is built from TRBV29-1 and TRBJ1-2; D gene unclear. This CDR3 is built from 11 residues. Per the germline V gene, CDR1 is SQVTM and CDR2 is ANQGSEA. The CDR3 DNA sequence: TGCGCCTTCGGTGGGAACTATGGCTACACCTTC. Its protein product is CAFGGNYGYTF.

The V call is TRBV30, the J call TRBJ2-3, with 9 bases identical to TRBD2. The germline V gene encodes CDR1 GTSNPN and CDR2 SVGIG (reference sequence). This CDR3 spans 16 amino acids. The trim removed 0 bases at V and 5 bases at J, leaving 9 bases unmatched. The chain's CDR3 is CAWSVLSGGPLDTQYF. CDR3 nucleotides: TGTGCCTGGAGTGTACTGAGCGGGGGGCCACTAGATACGCAGTATTTT. Supplemented by reference TRBV30 and TRBJ2-3, the full variable domain reads SQTIHQWPATLVQPVGSPLSLECTVEGTSNPNLYWYRQAAGRGLQLLFYSVGIGQISSEVPQNLSASRPQDRQFILSSKKLLLSDSGFYLCAWSVLSGGPLDTQYFGPGTRLTVL.

CDR3 sequence: CASSSGTVPGADTQYF. The CDR3 nucleotides are TGTGCCAGCAGCTCAGGGACCGTCCCGGGCGCAGATACGCAGTATTTT. V gene TRBV13 combines with J gene TRBJ2-3; D tentatively fits TRBD1 or TRBD2 (5 bases each). The germline V gene encodes CDR1 PRHDT and CDR2 FYEKMQ (reference sequence). V was cut by 4 bases and J by 4 bases, with 18 bases left in between. This CDR3 has 16 residues.

This chain links TRBV19 with TRBJ1-6; D might be TRBD1 (6 bases). With 2 bases removed from V and 5 bases from J, the gap between germline ends came to 16 bases. The germline CDR1 and CDR2 sequences are LNHDA and SQIVND (reference sequence). The CDR3 length is 17 residues. CDR3: CASSILQGQPNNSPLHF. The CDR3, as DNA: TGTGCCAGTAGTATACTACAAGGACAGCCAAATAATTCACCCCTCCACTTT.

The V call is TRBV15, the J call TRBJ2-7; a possible D gene is TRBD2 (5 bases). The CDR3 is made up of 14 amino acids. Germline V lookup: CDR1 LNHNV, CDR2 YYDKDF (reference sequence). V lost 8 bases to trimming and J lost 4 bases, with 18 bases between them. The DNA of the CDR3 is TGTGCCACCTCAACTCTCCGGGATTCGTACGAGCAGTACTTC. Translated: CATSTLRDSYEQYF. The whole variable domain, filled in from reference TRBV15 and TRBJ2-7, reads DAMVIQNPRYQVTQFGKPVTLSCSQTLNHNVMYWYQQKSSQAPKLLFHYYDKDFNNEADTPDNFQSRRPNTSFCFLDIRSPGLGDTAMYLCATSTLRDSYEQYFGPGTRLTVT.

Only a few counts were recorded for this clone. The chain links TRBV14 to TRBJ2-7; D may be TRBD2 (6 bases). CDR3 length: 15 residues. V gave up 0 bases and J gave up 6 bases, with 15 bases separating them. CDR1 is SGHDN and CDR2 is FVKESK in the germline V gene. The CDR3 sequence is CASSQDHGGSSEQYF. The CDR3 DNA reads TGTGCCAGCAGCCAAGATCACGGGGGATCGTCCGAGCAGTACTTC.

The chain has TRBV20-1 and TRBJ2-1; D is ambiguous. The germline V gene has CDR1 DFQATT and CDR2 SNEGSKA (reference sequence). The CDR3 consists of 11 residues. The V end lost 3 bases, the J end lost 7 bases, and 7 bases lay between the germline ends. DNA of the CDR3: TGCAGTGCTAGTTTCGCAAATGAGCAGTTCTTC. Its protein product is CSASFANEQFF.

The chain links TRBV29-1 to TRBJ2-1; 11 bases line up with TRBD2. The CDR3 sequence is 14 residues long. V gave up 8 bases and J gave up 1 base; unmatched junction bases: 4. Germline V gives CDR1 SQVTM, CDR2 ANQGSEA. For the CDR3, the DNA is TGCAGCCATAGCGGGGGGGCGTCCTACAATGAGCAGTTCTTC. Its translation is CSHSGGASYNEQFF.